This TCR beta chain is from a study of Ad26.COV2.S vaccination and SARS-CoV-2 variants. The CDR3 consists of 13 residues. Between the trimmed V and J ends, which lost 6 bases and 1 base, there was a span of 9 bases. Germline V lookup: CDR1 MNHEY, CDR2 SMNVEV (reference sequence). The method was immunoSEQ multiplex PCR; TCRdb's version includes in-frame clones alone and lacks a portion of them. The sample carries hundreds of thousands of clones, around 90% recorded once. Treatment denoted: some 20 received Ad26.COV2.S at low or high dose, single or two shots; 5 received placebo; per-sample allocation not given. At day 63 after the first vaccine or placebo injection, samples were drawn.

The rearrangement uses TRBV27 and TRBJ1-1; the D gene is possibly TRBD1 (5 bases). Sequencing used peripheral blood, obtained in a trial of Ad26.COV2.S vaccine versus placebo. The sequence came from a person aged 18-60 years who received the Ad26.COV2.S COVID-19 vaccine or a placebo. Here the CDR3 DNA reads TGTGCCAGCAGCCCGGACACGAACACTGAAGCTTTCTTT. It codes for CASSPDTNTEAFF.